This T cell receptor beta chain was profiled in a study of blood T cell repertoires in COVID-19. Looking at the study overall: Acute-phase and convalescent COVID-19 samples originated in the United States, Italy and Spain. PBMCs, B-cell-depleted T cells, or T cells provided the cDNA or gDNA that made up the material.

The CDR3 extends over 14 amino acids. V gave up 1 base and J gave up 3 bases; unmatched junction bases: 6. Germline lookup yields CDR1 GTSNPN and CDR2 SVGIG (reference sequence). Sequencing used immunoSEQ multiplex PCR; TCRdb keeps in-frame clones, though not all of them. The table shows 90,000 to 100,000 clones, with 75% to 85% occurring only once. This sequence originates from a man between 65 and 80 years old with acute or convalescent COVID-19. The chain recombines TRBV30 with TRBJ2-7, with TRBD1 matching over 7 bases. The sequencing input was peripheral blood. CDR3 bases: TGTGCCTGGAGTGGGGGACAGAGGGTCTACGAGCAGTACTTC. It specifies CAWSGGQRVYEQYF.